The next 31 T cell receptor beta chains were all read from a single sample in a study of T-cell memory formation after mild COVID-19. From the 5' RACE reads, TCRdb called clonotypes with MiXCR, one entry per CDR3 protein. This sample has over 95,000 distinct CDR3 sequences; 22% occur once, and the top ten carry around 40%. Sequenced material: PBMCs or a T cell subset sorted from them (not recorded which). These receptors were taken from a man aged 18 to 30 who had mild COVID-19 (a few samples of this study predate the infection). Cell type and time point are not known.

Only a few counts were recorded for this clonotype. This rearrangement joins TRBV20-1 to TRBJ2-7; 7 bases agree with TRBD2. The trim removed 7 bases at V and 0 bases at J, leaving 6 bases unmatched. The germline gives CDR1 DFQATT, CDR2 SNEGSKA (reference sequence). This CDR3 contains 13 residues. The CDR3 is CSVERDYSYEQYF. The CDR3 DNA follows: TGCAGTGTTGAGCGGGACTACTCCTACGAGCAGTACTTC.

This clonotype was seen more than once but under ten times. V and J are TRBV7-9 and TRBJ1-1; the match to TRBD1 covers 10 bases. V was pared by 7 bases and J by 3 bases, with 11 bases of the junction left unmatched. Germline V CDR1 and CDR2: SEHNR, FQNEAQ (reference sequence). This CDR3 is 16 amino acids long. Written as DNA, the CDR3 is TGTGCCAGCAACTCCGCTCGGGGGACAGGGGACACTGAAGCTTTCTTT. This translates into CASNSARGTGDTEAFF.

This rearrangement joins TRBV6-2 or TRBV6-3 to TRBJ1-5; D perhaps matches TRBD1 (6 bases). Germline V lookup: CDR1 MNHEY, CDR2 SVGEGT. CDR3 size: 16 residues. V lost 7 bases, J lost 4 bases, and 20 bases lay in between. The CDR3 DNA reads TGTGCCAGCAAAGACAGGCTTCCGGGCTCGAATCAGCCCCAGCATTTT. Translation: CASKDRLPGSNQPQHF.

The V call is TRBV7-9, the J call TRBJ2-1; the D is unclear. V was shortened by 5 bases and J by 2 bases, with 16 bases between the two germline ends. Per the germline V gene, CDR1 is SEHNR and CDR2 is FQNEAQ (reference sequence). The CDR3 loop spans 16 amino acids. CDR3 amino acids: CASSETHRPAYNEQFF. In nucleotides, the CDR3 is TGTGCCAGCAGCGAAACGCACCGACCTGCCTACAATGAGCAGTTCTTC.

The DNA of the CDR3 is TGCAGTGCTCTCAGGGACCTCACTGAAGCTTTCTTT. Translated: CSALRDLTEAFF. The V and J genes are TRBV20-1 and TRBJ1-1; tentatively, D is TRBD1 (5 bases). The V gene lost 5 bases and the J gene lost 4 bases, with 11 bases spanning the gap. Germline V gene data show CDR1 as DFQATT and CDR2 as SNEGSKA (reference sequence). The length of the CDR3 is 12 residues.

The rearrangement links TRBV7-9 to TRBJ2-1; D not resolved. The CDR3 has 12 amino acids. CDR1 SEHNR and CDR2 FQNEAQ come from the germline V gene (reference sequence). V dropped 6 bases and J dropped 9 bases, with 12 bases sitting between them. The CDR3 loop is CASRWKESEQFF. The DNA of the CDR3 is TGTGCCAGCAGATGGAAGGAGAGTGAGCAGTTCTTC.

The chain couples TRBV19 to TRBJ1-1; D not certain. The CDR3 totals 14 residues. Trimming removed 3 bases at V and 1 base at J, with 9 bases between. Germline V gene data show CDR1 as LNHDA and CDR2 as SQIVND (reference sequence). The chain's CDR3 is CASSIRHPNTEAFF. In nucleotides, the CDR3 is TGTGCCAGTAGTATTAGGCACCCGAACACTGAAGCTTTCTTT.

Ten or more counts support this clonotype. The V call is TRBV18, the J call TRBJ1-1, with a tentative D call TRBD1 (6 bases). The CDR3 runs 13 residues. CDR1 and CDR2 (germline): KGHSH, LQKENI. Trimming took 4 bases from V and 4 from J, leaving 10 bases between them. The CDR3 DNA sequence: TGTGCCAGCTCACTCGGGGGGCTCACTGAAGCTTTCTTT. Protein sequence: CASSLGGLTEAFF.

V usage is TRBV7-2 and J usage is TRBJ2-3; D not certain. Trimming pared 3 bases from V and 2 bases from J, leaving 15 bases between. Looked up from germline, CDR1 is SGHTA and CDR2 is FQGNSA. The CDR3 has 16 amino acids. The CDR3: CASSFFQQRYTDTQYF. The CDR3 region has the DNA TGTGCCAGCAGCTTTTTCCAACAGAGATACACAGATACGCAGTATTTT. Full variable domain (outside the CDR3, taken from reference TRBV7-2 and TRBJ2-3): GAGVSQSPSNKVTEKGKDVELRCDPISGHTALYWYRQSLGQGLEFLIYFQGNSAPDKSGLPSDRFSAERTGGSVSTLTIQRTQQEDSAVYLCASSFFQQRYTDTQYFGPGTRLTVL.

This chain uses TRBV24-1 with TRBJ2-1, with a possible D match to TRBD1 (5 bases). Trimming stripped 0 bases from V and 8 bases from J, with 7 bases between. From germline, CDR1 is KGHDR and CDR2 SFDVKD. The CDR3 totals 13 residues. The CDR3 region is CATSDLPGYEQFF. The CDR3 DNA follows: TGTGCCACCAGTGATTTGCCAGGGTATGAGCAGTTCTTC.

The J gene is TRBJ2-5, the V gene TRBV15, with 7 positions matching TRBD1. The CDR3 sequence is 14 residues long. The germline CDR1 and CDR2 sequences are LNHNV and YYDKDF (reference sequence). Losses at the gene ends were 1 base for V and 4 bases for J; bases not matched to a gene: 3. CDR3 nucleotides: TGTGCCACCAGCAGAGCCGGGGACAGAGAGACCCAGTACTTC. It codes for CATSRAGDRETQYF.

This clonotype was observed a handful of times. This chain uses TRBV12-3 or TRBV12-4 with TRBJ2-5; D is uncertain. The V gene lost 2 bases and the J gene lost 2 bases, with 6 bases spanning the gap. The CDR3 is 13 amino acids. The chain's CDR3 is CASSLFIQETQYF. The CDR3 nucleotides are TGTGCCAGCAGTTTATTTATACAAGAGACCCAGTACTTC.

CDR3 DNA sequence: TGTGCCAGCAGTTTTTCAGGGGTCCACACTGAAGCTTTCTTT. Amino acid sequence: CASSFSGVHTEAFF. The V gene is TRBV6-5, the J gene TRBJ1-1; a weak D match, TRBD1 (6 bases). This CDR3 is 14 amino acids long. V dropped 4 bases and J dropped 3 bases, with 12 bases sitting between them. Germline CDR1 is MNHEY and CDR2 is SVGAGI.

CDR3 region: CASSQDGLAYEQYF. CDR3 DNA: TGCGCCAGCAGCCAAGATGGGCTAGCCTACGAGCAGTACTTC. The rearrangement links TRBV4-3 to TRBJ2-7, with D hard to call. CDR1 is LGHNA, CDR2 YSLEER, per germline. Between the trimmed V and J ends, which lost 0 bases and 2 bases, there was a span of 8 bases. This CDR3 spans 14 amino acids.

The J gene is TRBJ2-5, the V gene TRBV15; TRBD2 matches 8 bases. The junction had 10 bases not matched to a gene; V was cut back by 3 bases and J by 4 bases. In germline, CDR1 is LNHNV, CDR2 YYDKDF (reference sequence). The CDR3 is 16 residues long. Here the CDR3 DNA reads TGTGCCACCAGCAGTGGGAGCGGGGGACTGTCAGAGACCCAGTACTTC. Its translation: CATSSGSGGLSETQYF.

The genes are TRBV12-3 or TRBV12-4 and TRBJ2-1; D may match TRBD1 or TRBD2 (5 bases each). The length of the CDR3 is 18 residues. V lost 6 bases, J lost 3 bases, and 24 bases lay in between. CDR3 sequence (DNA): TGTGCCAGCAGCCAGGCCACCGGGGCCGGGGATCTCTACAATGAGCAGTTCTTC. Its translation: CASSQATGAGDLYNEQFF.

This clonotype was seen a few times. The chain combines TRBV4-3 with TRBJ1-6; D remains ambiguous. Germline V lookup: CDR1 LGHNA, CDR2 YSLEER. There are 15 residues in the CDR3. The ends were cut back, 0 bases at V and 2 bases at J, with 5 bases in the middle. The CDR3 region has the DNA TGCGCCAGCAGCCAAGATCGGGCCTATAATTCACCCCTCCACTTT. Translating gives CASSQDRAYNSPLHF.

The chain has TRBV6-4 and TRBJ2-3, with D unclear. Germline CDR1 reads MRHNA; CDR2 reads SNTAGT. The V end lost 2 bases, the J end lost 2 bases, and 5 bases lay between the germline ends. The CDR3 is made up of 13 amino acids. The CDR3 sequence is CASSDVPTDTQYF. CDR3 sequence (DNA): TGTGCCAGCAGTGACGTACCCACAGATACGCAGTATTTT.

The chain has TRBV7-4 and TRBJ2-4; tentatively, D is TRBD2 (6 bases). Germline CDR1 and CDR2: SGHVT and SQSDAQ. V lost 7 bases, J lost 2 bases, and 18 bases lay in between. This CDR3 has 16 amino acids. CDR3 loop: CASTEGAGRTKNIQYF. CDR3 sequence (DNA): TGTGCCAGCACCGAAGGGGCAGGGAGGACCAAAAACATTCAGTACTTC.

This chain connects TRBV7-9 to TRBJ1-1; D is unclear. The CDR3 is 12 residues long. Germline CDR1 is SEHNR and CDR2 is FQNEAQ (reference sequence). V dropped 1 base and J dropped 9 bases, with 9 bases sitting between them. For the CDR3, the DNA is TGTGCCAGCAGCTTAGGTGCTTGGAAAGCTTTCTTT. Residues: CASSLGAWKAFF.

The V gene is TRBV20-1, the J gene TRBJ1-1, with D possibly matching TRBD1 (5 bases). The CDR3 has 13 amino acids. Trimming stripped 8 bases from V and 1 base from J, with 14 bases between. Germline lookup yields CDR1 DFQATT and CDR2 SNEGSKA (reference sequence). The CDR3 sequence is CSTYVGENTEAFF. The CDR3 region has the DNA TGCAGTACCTATGTAGGGGAGAACACTGAAGCTTTCTTT.

CDR3 sequence: CATSKELGYTDTQYF. For the CDR3, the DNA is TGTGCCACCAGCAAGGAATTAGGATACACAGATACGCAGTATTTT. The chain joins TRBV15 to TRBJ2-3; D remains unclear. The ends were cut back, 4 bases at V and 2 bases at J, with 13 bases in the middle. This CDR3 has 15 amino acids. CDR1 is LNHNV and CDR2 is YYDKDF in the germline V gene (reference sequence).

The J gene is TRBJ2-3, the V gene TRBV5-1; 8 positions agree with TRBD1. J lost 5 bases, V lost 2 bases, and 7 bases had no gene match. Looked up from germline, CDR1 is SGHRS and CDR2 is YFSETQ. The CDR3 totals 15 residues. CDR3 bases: TGCGCCAGCAGCTTTGGCAGGGGGCAGGGAGATACGCAGTATTTT. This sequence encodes CASSFGRGQGDTQYF.

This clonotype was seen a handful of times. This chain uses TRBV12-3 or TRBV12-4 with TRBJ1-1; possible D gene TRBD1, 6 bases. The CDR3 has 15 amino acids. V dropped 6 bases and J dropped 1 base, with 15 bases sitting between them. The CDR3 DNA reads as TGTGCCAGCAGCTCCGTCGGACAGCCGAACACTGAAGCTTTCTTT. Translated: CASSSVGQPNTEAFF.

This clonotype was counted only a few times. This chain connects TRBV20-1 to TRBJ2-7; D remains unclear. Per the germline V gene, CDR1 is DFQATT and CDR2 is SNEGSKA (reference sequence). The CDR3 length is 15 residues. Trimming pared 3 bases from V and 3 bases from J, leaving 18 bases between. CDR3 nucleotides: TGCAGTGCTAGGCACACGGACGGGCCGTACTACGAGCAGTACTTC. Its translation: CSARHTDGPYYEQYF.

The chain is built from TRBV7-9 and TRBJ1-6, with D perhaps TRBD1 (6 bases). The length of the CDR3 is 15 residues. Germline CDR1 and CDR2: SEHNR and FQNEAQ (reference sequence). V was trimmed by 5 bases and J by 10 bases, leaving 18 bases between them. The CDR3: CASSPTTGSGSPLHF. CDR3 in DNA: TGTGCCAGCAGCCCGACCACAGGGTCTGGATCACCCCTCCACTTT.

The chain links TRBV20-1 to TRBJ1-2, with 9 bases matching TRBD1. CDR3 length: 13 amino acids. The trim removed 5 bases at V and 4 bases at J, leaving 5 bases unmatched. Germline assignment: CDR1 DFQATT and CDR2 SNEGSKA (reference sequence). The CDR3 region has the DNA TGCAGTGCTGTGGGACAGGGAGCCTATGGCTACACCTTC. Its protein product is CSAVGQGAYGYTF.

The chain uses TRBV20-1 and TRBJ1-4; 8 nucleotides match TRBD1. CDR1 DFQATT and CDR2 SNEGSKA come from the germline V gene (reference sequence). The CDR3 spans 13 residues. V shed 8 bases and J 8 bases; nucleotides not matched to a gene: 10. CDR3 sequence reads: CSTRQGPEEKLFF. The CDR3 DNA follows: TGCAGTACAAGACAGGGGCCGGAGGAAAAACTGTTTTTT.

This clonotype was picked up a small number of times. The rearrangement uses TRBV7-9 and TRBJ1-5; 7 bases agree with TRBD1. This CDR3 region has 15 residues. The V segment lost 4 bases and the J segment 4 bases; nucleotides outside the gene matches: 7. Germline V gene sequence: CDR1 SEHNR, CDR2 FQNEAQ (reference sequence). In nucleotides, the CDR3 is TGTGCCAGCAGCTCGACAGGGTTCGGTAATCAGCCCCAGCATTTT. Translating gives CASSSTGFGNQPQHF.

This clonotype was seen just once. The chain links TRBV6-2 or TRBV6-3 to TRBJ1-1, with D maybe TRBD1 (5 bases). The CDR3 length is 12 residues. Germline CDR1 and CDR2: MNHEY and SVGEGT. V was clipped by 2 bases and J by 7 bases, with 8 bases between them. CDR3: CASSYRGSEAFF. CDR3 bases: TGTGCCAGCAGTTACAGGGGTAGTGAAGCTTTCTTT.

The CDR3 here is CASSARQGAYNEQFF. CDR3 in DNA: TGTGCCAGCAGTGCCCGACAGGGGGCCTACAATGAGCAGTTCTTC. The chain combines TRBV6-2 or TRBV6-3 with TRBJ2-1; TRBD1 aligns across 9 bases. Trimming at V came to 5 bases and at J to 2 bases, leaving 4 bases not matched to a gene. This CDR3 spans 15 amino acids. Germline CDR1 is MNHEY and CDR2 is SVGEGT.